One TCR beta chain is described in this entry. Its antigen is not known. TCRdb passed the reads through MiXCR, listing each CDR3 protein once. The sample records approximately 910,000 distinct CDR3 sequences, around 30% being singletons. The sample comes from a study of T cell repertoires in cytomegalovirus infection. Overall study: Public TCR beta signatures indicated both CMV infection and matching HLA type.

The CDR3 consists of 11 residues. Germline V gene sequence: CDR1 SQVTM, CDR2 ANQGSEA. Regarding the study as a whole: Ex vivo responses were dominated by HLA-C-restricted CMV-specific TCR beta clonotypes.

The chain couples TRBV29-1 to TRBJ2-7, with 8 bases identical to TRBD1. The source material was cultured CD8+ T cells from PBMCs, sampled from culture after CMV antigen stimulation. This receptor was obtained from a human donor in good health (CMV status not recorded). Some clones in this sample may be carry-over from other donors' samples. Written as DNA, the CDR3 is TGCATGCGGACAGGGATCTACGAGCAGTACTTC. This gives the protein CMRTGIYEQYF.